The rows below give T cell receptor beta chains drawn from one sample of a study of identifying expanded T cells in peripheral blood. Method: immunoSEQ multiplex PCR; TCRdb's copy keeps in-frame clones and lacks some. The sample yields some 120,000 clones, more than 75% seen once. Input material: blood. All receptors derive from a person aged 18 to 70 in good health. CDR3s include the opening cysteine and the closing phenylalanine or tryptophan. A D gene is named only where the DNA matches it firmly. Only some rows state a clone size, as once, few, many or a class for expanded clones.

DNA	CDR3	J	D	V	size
TGTGCCAGCAGCTTCAAGGACGGGTACACTGAAGCTTTCTTT	CASSFKDGYTEAFF	TRBJ1-1	-	TRBV5-4	few
TGTGCCAGCAGCTTCAACAGGGGATCGGACACTGAAGCTTTCTTT	CASSFNRGSDTEAFF	TRBJ1-1	TRBD1	TRBV5-6	once
TGTGCCAGCAGTGACTTCGGACGGGCTTCTGGGGCCAACGTCCTGACTTTC	CASSDFGRASGANVLTF	TRBJ2-6	-	TRBV5-4	-
TGTGCCAGCAGGATGTTGGAACTGGGCACAGATACGCAGTATTTT	CASRMLELGTDTQYF	TRBJ2-3	-	TRBV2	-
TGTGCCAGCAGCCAACATGGGGGAAGGGTGTCCCAGTACTTC	CASSQHGGRVSQYF	TRBJ2-5	-	TRBV14	-
TGTGCCTGGACAGGGATGAACACTGAAGCTTTCTTT	CAWTGMNTEAFF	TRBJ1-1	-	TRBV30	few
TGTGCCAGCACCCGGGACAGGGTGAACACTGAAGCTTTCTTT	CASTRDRVNTEAFF	TRBJ1-1	TRBD1	TRBV6-1	-
TGTGCCAGCAGCCGCCCCGGGACCCTGAGCGATACGCAGTATTTT	CASSRPGTLSDTQYF	TRBJ2-3	-	TRBV6-5	-
TGTGCCAGCTCACCCCGTATTGAGCAGGGACCTGGCTACACCTTC	CASSPRIEQGPGYTF	TRBJ1-2	-	TRBV18	-
TGTGCCAGCAGCTTAGCGGGGGACAGGAGGGGCTACACCTTC	CASSLAGDRRGYTF	TRBJ1-2	TRBD1	TRBV7-2	-
TGTGCCAGCAGGACGGAGAACACTGAAGCTTTCTTT	CASRTENTEAFF	TRBJ1-1	-	TRBV6-1	-
TGTGCCAGCAGTGTATTCAGGGACGGCGAGCAGTACTTC	CASSVFRDGEQYF	TRBJ2-7	-	TRBV2	many
TGTGCCTGGAAGTGGGGTACTAGCGGCACAACCGATACGCAGTATTTT	CAWKWGTSGTTDTQYF	TRBJ2-3	TRBD2	TRBV30	-
TGTGCCACCAGCACATTGACCGGGAATAATTCACCCCTCCACTTT	CATSTLTGNNSPLHF	TRBJ1-6	-	TRBV15	-
TGCGCCAGCAGCTTGGTGACAGGTGAAGCTTTCTTT	CASSLVTGEAFF	TRBJ1-1	-	TRBV5-1	-
TGTGCCAGCAATTTTGTGCGTTCGAACACCGGGGAGCTGTTTTTT	CASNFVRSNTGELFF	TRBJ2-2	-	TRBV2	-
TGTGCCAGCAGCCCGGGACAGGGGGACTCACCCCTCCACTTT	CASSPGQGDSPLHF	TRBJ1-6	TRBD1	TRBV6-5	-
TGTGCCAGCAGTGCGACGGCCTCCTACGAGCAGTACTTC	CASSATASYEQYF	TRBJ2-7	-	TRBV6-1	-
TGTGCCAGCACCAAGACAGGCCATGAAGCTTTCTTT	CASTKTGHEAFF	TRBJ1-1	-	TRBV27	-
TGTGCCAGCAGCCTAAGGGGAGAGGGGTGGGGCACAGATACGCAGTATTTT	CASSLRGEGWGTDTQYF	TRBJ2-3	-	TRBV7-2	-
TGTGCCAGTAGTATATTGGACTGGAACACTGAAGCTTTCTTT	CASSILDWNTEAFF	TRBJ1-1	-	TRBV19	-
TGTGCCATCAGTGTAGGTGTCGGGACAGGGAGTCAGCCCCAGCATTTT	CAISVGVGTGSQPQHF	TRBJ1-5	TRBD1	TRBV10-3	-
TGTGCCAGCAGCCCGGGACAGGGGGCATCTGGAAACACCATATATTTT	CASSPGQGASGNTIYF	TRBJ1-3	TRBD1	TRBV5-4	-
TGTGCCAGCAGCTCACCCTCCACAGGGGGCAATGGCTACACCTTC	CASSSPSTGGNGYTF	TRBJ1-2	TRBD1	TRBV7-9	-
TGTGCCAGCAGCTTAGGAGGGTCCCCTTCCACAGATACGCAGTATTTT	CASSLGGSPSTDTQYF	TRBJ2-3	-	TRBV11-2	once
TGTGCCAGCAGCTTAGTATGGGAGCAGGGAGTCATGGAGACCCAGTACTTC	CASSLVWEQGVMETQYF	TRBJ2-5	-	TRBV11-3	-
TGTGCCAGCAGCCGAACCGCAGGGTCAGAACAAGAGACCCAGTACTTC	CASSRTAGSEQETQYF	TRBJ2-5	-	TRBV5-4	-
TGTGCCAGCAGGCCCCATCCAGGGGCCAACGTCCTGACTTTC	CASRPHPGANVLTF	TRBJ2-6	-	TRBV2	-
TGTGCCAGCGGGTCCGGGACCCGGGCCGGGGAGCTGTTTTTT	CASGSGTRAGELFF	TRBJ2-2	-	TRBV7-2	few
TGCGCCAGCAGCTTCAACTACTTGAACACTGAAGCTTTCTTT	CASSFNYLNTEAFF	TRBJ1-1	-	TRBV5-1	few
TGTGCCAGCAGCTTAGCTGAACAGGGGTTGAACACTGAAGCTTTCTTT	CASSLAEQGLNTEAFF	TRBJ1-1	TRBD1	TRBV7-9	few
TGTGCCAGCTCCCTAGCTTCATTACACCGCACAGATACGCAGTATTTT	CASSLASLHRTDTQYF	TRBJ2-3	-	TRBV18	-
TGTGCCAGCAGCTTAGGGAACTTCCAAGAGACCCAGTACTTC	CASSLGNFQETQYF	TRBJ2-5	-	TRBV7-6	-
TGTGCCAGCAGCGCTGGCCAAGTGGATGGCTACACCTTC	CASSAGQVDGYTF	TRBJ1-2	-	TRBV7-8	-
TGTGCCAGCAGTTCCCCGGACCGGAGAGGCTACACCTTC	CASSSPDRRGYTF	TRBJ1-2	-	TRBV6-5	-
TGTGCCAGCAACGGCCTATTCGGGGACCAGCCCCAGCATTTT	CASNGLFGDQPQHF	TRBJ1-5	-	TRBV6-1	-
TGTGCCAGCAGTGAACAACAAAATACTGAAGCTTTCTTT	CASSEQQNTEAFF	TRBJ1-1	-	TRBV6-1	-
TGCGCCAGCAGCGCGTCGACAGGGTCGGTAACTGGCTACACCTTC	CASSASTGSVTGYTF	TRBJ1-2	TRBD1	TRBV5-1	-
TGCGCCAGCAGCCGCTGGACATGGGGGGATACGCAGTATTTT	CASSRWTWGDTQYF	TRBJ2-3	-	TRBV4-3	-
TGTGCCAGCAGCGTAGGCCCCGCAACTAATGAAAAACTGTTTTTT	CASSVGPATNEKLFF	TRBJ1-4	-	TRBV9	-
TGTGCCAGCAGTTTATCCGCCGCTGATGGCTACACCTTC	CASSLSAADGYTF	TRBJ1-2	-	TRBV27	few
TGTGCCAGCAGGGTGGGCGGGAACTATGGCTACACCTTC	CASRVGGNYGYTF	TRBJ1-2	-	TRBV5-6	-
TGTGCCAGCAGTACAGGTTTAGGGACAGGGGTCTATGGCTACACCTTC	CASSTGLGTGVYGYTF	TRBJ1-2	TRBD1	TRBV28	-
TGTGCCAGTAGTTCCGGTCGGGGGGGAGACTACGAGCAGTACTTC	CASSSGRGGDYEQYF	TRBJ2-7	TRBD2	TRBV19	-
TGCGCCAGCAGCTTGGCGGGCCCCTATAATTCACCCCTCCACTTT	CASSLAGPYNSPLHF	TRBJ1-6	-	TRBV5-1	-
TGTGCCAGCACCTCCCCTGGCAACTATGGCTACACCTTC	CASTSPGNYGYTF	TRBJ1-2	-	TRBV25-1	-
TGTGCCAGCACCCCCTCCACGGGACAAACTGAAGCTTTCTTT	CASTPSTGQTEAFF	TRBJ1-1	-	TRBV27	-
TGTGCCAGCAGTTACACAGGGGCGAACACCCTCCACTTT	CASSYTGANTLHF	TRBJ1-6	TRBD1	TRBV6-5	-
TGCGCCAGCCGTACCGCGGACGGCTCCTACGAGCAGTACTTC	CASRTADGSYEQYF	TRBJ2-7	-	TRBV5-1	-
TGTGCCAGCAGCCCTCCCACAGGGGAGCAGTACTTC	CASSPPTGEQYF	TRBJ2-7	-	TRBV7-9	once
TGTGCCACCAGCAGGGGTCCCCCCAGTAGCAATCAGCCCCAGCATTTT	CATSRGPPSSNQPQHF	TRBJ1-5	-	TRBV15	-
TGTGCCTGGAATACCGAGACAGGACATCAGCCCCAGCATTTT	CAWNTETGHQPQHF	TRBJ1-5	-	TRBV30	-
TGTGCCAGCAGCCCCGTTGTGACCCCCCTCCACTTT	CASSPVVTPLHF	TRBJ1-6	-	TRBV2	-
TGTGCCACCAGCAGAGTACAGGGTAATAATTCACCCCTCCACTTT	CATSRVQGNNSPLHF	TRBJ1-6	-	TRBV15	-